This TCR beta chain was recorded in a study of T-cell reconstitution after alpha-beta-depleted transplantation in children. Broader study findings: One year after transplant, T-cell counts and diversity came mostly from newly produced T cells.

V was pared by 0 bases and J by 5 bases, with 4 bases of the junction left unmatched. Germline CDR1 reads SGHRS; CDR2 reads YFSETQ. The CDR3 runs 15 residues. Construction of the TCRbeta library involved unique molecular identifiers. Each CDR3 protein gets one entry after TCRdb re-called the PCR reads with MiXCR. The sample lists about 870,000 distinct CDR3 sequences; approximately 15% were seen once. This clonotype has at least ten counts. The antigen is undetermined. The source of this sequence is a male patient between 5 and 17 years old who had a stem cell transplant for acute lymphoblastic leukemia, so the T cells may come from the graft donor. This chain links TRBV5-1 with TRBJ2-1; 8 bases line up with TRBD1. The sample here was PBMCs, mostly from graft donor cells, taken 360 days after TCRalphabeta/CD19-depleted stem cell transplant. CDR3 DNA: TGCGCCAGCAGCTTGGAGGACAGGGCGGACAATGAGCAGTTCTTC. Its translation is CASSLEDRADNEQFF. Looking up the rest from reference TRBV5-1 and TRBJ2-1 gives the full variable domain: KAGVTQTPRYLIKTRGQQVTLSCSPISGHRSVSWYQQTPGQGLQFLFEYFSETQRNKGNFPGRFSGRQFSNSRSEMNVSTLELGDSALYLCASSLEDRADNEQFFGPGTRLTVL.